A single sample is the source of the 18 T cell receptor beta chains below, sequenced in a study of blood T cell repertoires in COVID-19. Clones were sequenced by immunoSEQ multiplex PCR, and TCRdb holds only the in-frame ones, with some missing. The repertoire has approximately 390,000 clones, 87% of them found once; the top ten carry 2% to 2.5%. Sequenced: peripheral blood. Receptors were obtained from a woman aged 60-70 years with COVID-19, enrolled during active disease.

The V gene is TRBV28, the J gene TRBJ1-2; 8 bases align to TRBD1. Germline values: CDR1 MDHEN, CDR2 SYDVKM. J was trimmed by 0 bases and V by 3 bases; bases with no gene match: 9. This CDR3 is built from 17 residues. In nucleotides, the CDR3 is TGTGCCAGCAGTTTTGTTTGGGGGACAGGAGCTAACTATGGCTACACCTTC. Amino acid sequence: CASSFVWGTGANYGYTF.

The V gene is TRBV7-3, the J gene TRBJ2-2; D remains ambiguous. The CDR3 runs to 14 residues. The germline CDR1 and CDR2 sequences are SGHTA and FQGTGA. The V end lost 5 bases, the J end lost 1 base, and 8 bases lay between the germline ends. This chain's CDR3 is CASSTNRNTGELFF. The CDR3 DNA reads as TGTGCCAGCAGCACCAACAGGAACACCGGGGAGCTGTTTTTT. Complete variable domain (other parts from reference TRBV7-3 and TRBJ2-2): GAGVSQTPSNKVTEKGKYVELRCDPISGHTALYWYRQSLGQGPEFLIYFQGTGAADDSGLPNDRFFAVRPEGSVSTLKIQRTERGDSAVYLCASSTNRNTGELFFGEGSRLTVL.

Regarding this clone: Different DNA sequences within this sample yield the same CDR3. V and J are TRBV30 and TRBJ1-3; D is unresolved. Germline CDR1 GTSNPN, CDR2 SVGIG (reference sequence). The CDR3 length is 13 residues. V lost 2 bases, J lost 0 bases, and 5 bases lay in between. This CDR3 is CAWSSISGNTIYF. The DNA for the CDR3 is TGTGCCTGGAGTTCAATCTCTGGAAACACCATATATTTT.

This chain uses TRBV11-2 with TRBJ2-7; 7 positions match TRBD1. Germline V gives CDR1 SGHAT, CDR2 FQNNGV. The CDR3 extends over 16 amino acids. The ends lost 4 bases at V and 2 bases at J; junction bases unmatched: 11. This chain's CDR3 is CASSYQGQTGPYEQYF. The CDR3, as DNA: TGTGCCAGCAGCTACCAAGGCCAGACAGGGCCCTACGAGCAGTACTTC.

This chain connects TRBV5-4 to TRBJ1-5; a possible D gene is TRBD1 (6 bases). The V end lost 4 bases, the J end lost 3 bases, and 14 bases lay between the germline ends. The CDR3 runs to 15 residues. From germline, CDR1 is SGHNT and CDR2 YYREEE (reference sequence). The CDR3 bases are TGTGCCAGCAGCCTGGACGGACAGCACAATCAGCCCCAGCATTTT. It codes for CASSLDGQHNQPQHF.

The CDR3 region is CASSPQGLPYEQYF. DNA for the CDR3: TGTGCCAGCTCACCACAGGGACTACCCTACGAGCAGTACTTC. The chain uses TRBV18 and TRBJ2-7; 7 positions agree with TRBD2. The CDR3 has 14 amino acids. CDR1 and CDR2 (germline): KGHSH, LQKENI. After removal of 1 base from V and 2 bases from J, the junction contained 2 bases not matched to a gene.

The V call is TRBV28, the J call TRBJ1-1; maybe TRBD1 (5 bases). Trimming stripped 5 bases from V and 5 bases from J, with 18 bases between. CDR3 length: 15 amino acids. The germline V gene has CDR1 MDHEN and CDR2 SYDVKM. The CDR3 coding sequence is TGTGCCAGCAGTACCCCCGGGAGGGGTCGAACTGAAGCTTTCTTT. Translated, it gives CASSTPGRGRTEAFF.

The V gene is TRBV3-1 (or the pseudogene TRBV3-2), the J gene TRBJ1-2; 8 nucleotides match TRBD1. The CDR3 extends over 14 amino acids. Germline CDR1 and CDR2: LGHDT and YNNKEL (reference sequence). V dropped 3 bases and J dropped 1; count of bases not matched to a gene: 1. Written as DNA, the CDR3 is TGTGCCAGCAGCCATACAGGGGGTAACTATGGCTACACCTTC. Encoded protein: CASSHTGGNYGYTF.

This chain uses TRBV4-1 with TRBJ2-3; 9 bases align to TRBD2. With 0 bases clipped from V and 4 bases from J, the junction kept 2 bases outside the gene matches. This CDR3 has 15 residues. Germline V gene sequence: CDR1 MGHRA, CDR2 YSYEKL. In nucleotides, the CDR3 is TGCGCCAGCAGCCAAGATCAGCGGGGGGCAGATACGCAGTATTTT. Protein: CASSQDQRGADTQYF.

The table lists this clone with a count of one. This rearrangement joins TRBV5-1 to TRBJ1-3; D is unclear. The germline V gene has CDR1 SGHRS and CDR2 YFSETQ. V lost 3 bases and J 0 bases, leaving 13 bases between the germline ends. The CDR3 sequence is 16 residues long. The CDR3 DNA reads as TGCGCCAGCAGCTACGAATCAGTGATCTCTGGAAACACCATATATTTT. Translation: CASSYESVISGNTIYF.

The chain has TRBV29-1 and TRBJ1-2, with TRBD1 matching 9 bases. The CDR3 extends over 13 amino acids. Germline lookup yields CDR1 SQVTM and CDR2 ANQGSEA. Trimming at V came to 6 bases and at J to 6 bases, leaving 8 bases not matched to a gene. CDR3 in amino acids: CSVTDRGVDGYTF. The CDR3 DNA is TGCAGCGTCACGGACAGGGGTGTTGATGGCTACACCTTC. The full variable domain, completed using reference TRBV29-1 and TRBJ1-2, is SAVISQKPSRDICQRGTSLTIQCQVDSQVTMMFWYRQQPGQSLTLIATANQGSEATYESGFVIDKFPISRPNLTFSTLTVSNMSPEDSSIYLCSVTDRGVDGYTFGSGTRLTVV.

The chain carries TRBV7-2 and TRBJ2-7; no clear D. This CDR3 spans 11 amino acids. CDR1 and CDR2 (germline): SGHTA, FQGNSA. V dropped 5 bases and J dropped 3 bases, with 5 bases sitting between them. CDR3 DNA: TGTGCCAGCAGCGAGAACTACGAGCAGTACTTC. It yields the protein CASSENYEQYF.

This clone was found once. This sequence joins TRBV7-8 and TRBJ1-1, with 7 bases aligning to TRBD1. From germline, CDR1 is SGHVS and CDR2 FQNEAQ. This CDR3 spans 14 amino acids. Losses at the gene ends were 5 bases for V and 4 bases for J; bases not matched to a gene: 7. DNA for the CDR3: TGTGCCAGCAGCCTAACAGGGGTGGGCACTGAAGCTTTCTTT. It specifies CASSLTGVGTEAFF.

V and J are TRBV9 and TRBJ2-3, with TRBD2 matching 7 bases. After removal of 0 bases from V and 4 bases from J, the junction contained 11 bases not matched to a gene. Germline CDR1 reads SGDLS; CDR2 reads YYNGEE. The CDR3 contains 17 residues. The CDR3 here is CASSVGLPGGRADTQYF. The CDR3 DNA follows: TGTGCCAGCAGCGTAGGTCTTCCGGGGGGTAGGGCAGATACGCAGTATTTT.

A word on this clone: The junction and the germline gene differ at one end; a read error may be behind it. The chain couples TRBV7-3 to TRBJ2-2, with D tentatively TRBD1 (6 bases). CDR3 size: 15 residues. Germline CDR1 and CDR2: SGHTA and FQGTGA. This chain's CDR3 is CTSSLEGQFTGELFF. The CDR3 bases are TGTACCAGCAGCTTAGAGGGACAATTCACCGGGGAGCTGTTTTTT.

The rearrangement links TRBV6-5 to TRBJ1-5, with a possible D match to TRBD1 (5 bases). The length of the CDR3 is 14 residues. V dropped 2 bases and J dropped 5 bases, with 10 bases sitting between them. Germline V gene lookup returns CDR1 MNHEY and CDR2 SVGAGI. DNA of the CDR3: TGTGCCAGCAGTTACGGGGGACTGCATCAGCCCCAGCATTTT. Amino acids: CASSYGGLHQPQHF.

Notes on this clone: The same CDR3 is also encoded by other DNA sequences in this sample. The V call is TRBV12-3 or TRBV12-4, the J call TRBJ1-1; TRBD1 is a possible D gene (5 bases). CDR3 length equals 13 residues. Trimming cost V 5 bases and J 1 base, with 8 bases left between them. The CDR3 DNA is TGTGCCAGCAGTCTCACAGGGAACACTGAAGCTTTCTTT. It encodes CASSLTGNTEAFF.

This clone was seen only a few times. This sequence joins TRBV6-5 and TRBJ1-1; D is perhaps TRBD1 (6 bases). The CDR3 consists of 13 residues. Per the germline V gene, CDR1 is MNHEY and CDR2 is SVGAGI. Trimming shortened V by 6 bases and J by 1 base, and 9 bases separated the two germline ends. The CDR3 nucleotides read TGTGCCAGCAGCCACAGGGCGAACACTGAAGCTTTCTTT. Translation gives CASSHRANTEAFF.